This T cell receptor beta chain was retrieved from a study of T cells in tuberculosis. Clones were read by immunoSEQ multiplex PCR, and TCRdb kept only the in-frame ones, dropping some. The table lists about 20,000 clones, over 75% of them singletons. This clonotype was obtained from a donor aged 5-35 years with latent tuberculosis or without tuberculosis infection. Material for sequencing was PBMCs.

The CDR3 loop is CASSLAGQGDNEQFF. CDR3 coding DNA: TGTGCCAGCAGTTTAGCCGGACAGGGGGACAATGAGCAGTTCTTC. The V call is TRBV27, the J call TRBJ2-1; 10 nucleotides match TRBD1. This CDR3 is built from 15 residues. CDR1 and CDR2 from the germline V gene are MNHEY and SMNVEV (reference sequence). J was trimmed by 5 bases and V by 2 bases; bases with no gene match: 3.